The clone carrying this T cell receptor (beta chain) appeared once. The CDR3 sequence is 15 residues long. V gave up 6 bases and J gave up 1 base, with 15 bases separating them. The germline V gene has CDR1 MNHEY and CDR2 SVGAGI. The record originates from a study of blood T cell repertoires in COVID-19. Study overall: Whether acute or convalescent, the COVID-19 samples came from the United States, Italy and Spain.

The data were produced by immunoSEQ multiplex PCR, yet TCRdb's version contains in-frame clones alone and is incomplete. The table lists about 490,000 clones, 80% to 90% of them singletons. Sample: peripheral blood. The chain recombines TRBV6-5 with TRBJ1-1, with a possible D match to TRBD1 (6 bases). The TCR originated in a human donor in a cohort sampled during active COVID-19. CDR3 sequence reads: CASRSPGHPNTEAFF. In DNA form, the CDR3 reads TGTGCCAGCAGGTCTCCGGGACACCCGAACACTGAAGCTTTCTTT.